This TCR beta chain was captured in a study of blood T cells in healthy people across ages. V was shortened by 0 bases and J by 2 bases, with 17 bases between the two germline ends. The CDR3 is made up of 18 amino acids. Germline values: CDR1 SGHAT, CDR2 FQDESV (reference sequence). Findings and limits, study-wide: When one million T cells were used, diversity estimates were thought to be underestimates. PBMCs were not sorted, which prevented a conclusive comparison of naive versus antigen-experienced cells.

The use of a sample-barcoded 5' primer and a J-beta primer mix characterized a second PCR of about 6 to 11 cycles. Samples each returned at least 2.5 million CDR3-containing paired-end reads. TCRdb itself ran the 5' RACE reads through MiXCR, one entry per CDR3 protein. The table shows around 1,000,000 distinct CDR3 sequences, with 35% to 40% occurring only once. A remark on this clonotype: What it binds is unknown.

This chain joins TRBV11-1 and TRBJ1-5, with D hard to call. Material: blood. The sequence came from a man aged 18 to 30 in good health. The CDR3 sequence is CASSLAREARVGNQPQHF. CDR3 nucleotide sequence: TGTGCCAGCAGCTTAGCGCGGGAGGCCCGTGTGGGCAATCAGCCCCAGCATTTT.